The following is a T cell receptor beta chain sequence with its context. This sample is part of a study of cytotoxic CD8 clonotypes in ibrutinib-treated CLL. TCRdb keeps only in-frame clones here, not all; method: immunoSEQ multiplex PCR. The top ten hold 5.6% of the sample, which has 270,000 or so clones, 76% seen once. This CDR3 has 12 amino acids. CDR1 SEHNR and CDR2 FQNEAQ come from the germline V gene (reference sequence). Trimming left V 3 bases short and J 5 bases short, with 5 bases between. Sequencing used PBMCs, obtained at disease progression, from a patient treated with ibrutinib. This sequence was found in a human donor with chronic lymphocytic leukemia. The chain recombines TRBV7-9 with TRBJ2-1; D remains unclear. This CDR3 is CASSFGNNEQFF. The CDR3 region has the DNA TGTGCCAGCAGCTTTGGGAACAATGAGCAGTTCTTC.